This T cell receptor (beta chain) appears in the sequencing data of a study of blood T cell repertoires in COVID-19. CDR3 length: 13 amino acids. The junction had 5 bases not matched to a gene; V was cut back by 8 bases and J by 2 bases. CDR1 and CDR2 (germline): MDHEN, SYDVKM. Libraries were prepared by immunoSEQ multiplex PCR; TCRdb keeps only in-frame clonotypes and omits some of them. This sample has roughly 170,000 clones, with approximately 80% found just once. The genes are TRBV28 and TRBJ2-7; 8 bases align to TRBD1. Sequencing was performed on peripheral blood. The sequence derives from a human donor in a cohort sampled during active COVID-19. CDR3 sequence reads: CASRSGQAYEQYF. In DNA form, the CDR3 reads TGTGCCAGCCGTTCGGGACAGGCCTACGAGCAGTACTTC.